These 13 T cell receptor beta chains were sequenced from one sample in a study of lymphopenia after photon versus proton radiotherapy. The table came from immunoSEQ multiplex PCR; TCRdb's copy has only in-frame clones and leaves some out. This sample has more than 30,000 clones; approximately 87% occur once, and the top ten carry roughly 3%. Material: peripheral blood, obtained from a patient treated with photon-based radiotherapy. The receptors were sampled from a man in his forties or fifties with gastric cancer.

CDR3 sequence (DNA): TGTGCCAGCAGCCCCCAGAGAGGGGGCTTCCACAATGAGCAGTTCTTC. This codes for CASSPQRGGFHNEQFF. J is TRBJ2-1 and V is TRBV7-6; 7 bases are shared with TRBD1. Germline CDR1 is SGHVS and CDR2 is FNYEAQ. The trim removed 5 bases at V and 5 bases at J, leaving 12 bases unmatched. The CDR3 contains 16 residues.

The V call is TRBV29-1, the J call TRBJ1-1; 7 positions agree with TRBD1. Germline values: CDR1 SQVTM, CDR2 ANQGSEA. The CDR3 is made up of 13 amino acids. With 7 bases clipped from V and 1 base from J, the junction kept 6 bases outside the gene matches. The CDR3 reads CSATGNGNTEAFF. The CDR3 coding sequence is TGCAGCGCGACAGGGAATGGGAACACTGAAGCTTTCTTT.

This chain uses TRBV27 with TRBJ2-3, with D perhaps given as TRBD1 or TRBD2 (7 bases each). Trimming cost V 6 bases and J 4 bases, with 26 bases left between them. CDR1 is MNHEY and CDR2 is SMNVEV in the germline V gene (reference sequence). The length of the CDR3 is 18 residues. In nucleotides, the CDR3 is TGTGCCAGCAGCCGAGGCCGACTCGACAGGGAGGGTCCAGATACGCAGTATTTT. This codes for CASSRGRLDREGPDTQYF.

The CDR3 DNA is TGCGCCAGCAGTCACCGAGCGGGAGCCCCCAATGAGCAGTTCTTC. Protein: CASSHRAGAPNEQFF. The rearrangement joins TRBV4-1 to TRBJ2-1; 8 bases line up with TRBD2. The ends lost 6 bases at V and 6 bases at J; junction bases unmatched: 10. The germline V gene has CDR1 MGHRA and CDR2 YSYEKL. The CDR3 has 15 residues.

The chain is built from TRBV23-1 and TRBJ1-2; 7 bases fit TRBD1. TRBV23-1 carries the ORF label, with uncertain function. The V and J ends lost 3 bases and 3 bases, in that order; junction bases with no gene match: 16. The CDR3 runs to 18 residues. This chain's CDR3 is CASSHQGSKQGSDYGYTF. Written as DNA, the CDR3 is TGCGCCAGCAGTCACCAAGGGTCAAAACAGGGGAGTGACTATGGCTACACCTTC.

This clone was observed a few times. The chain employs TRBV27 and TRBJ2-7, with TRBD1 identical over 7 bases. Trimming at V came to 6 bases and at J to 3 bases, leaving 14 bases not matched to a gene. Germline CDR1 MNHEY, CDR2 SMNVEV (reference sequence). This CDR3 comprises 16 residues. DNA for the CDR3: TGTGCCAGCAGCCGGGACAGTCTTAACTTTGGCTACGAGCAGTACTTC. The encoded protein is CASSRDSLNFGYEQYF.

V is TRBV21-1 and J is TRBJ1-1. TRBV21-1 is annotated as a pseudogene. The length of the CDR3 is 17 residues. The CDR3 DNA sequence: TGTGCCAGCAGCAGGGGGGTGGACAGACGATTGAACACTGAAGCTTTCTTT. It translates to CASSRGVDRRLNTEAFF.

This chain links TRBV20-1 with TRBJ1-1; D gene uncertain. Germline CDR1 is DFQATT and CDR2 is SNEGSKA (reference sequence). Trimming left V 3 bases short and J 6 bases short, with 8 bases between. This CDR3 contains 11 residues. The CDR3 sequence is CSASKGPEAFF. CDR3 sequence (DNA): TGCAGTGCTAGTAAAGGGCCTGAAGCTTTCTTT.

V usage is TRBV5-6 and J usage is TRBJ2-3; D is perhaps TRBD1 (5 bases). V was trimmed by 0 bases and J by 5 bases, leaving 16 bases between them. This CDR3 region has 16 residues. Germline assignment: CDR1 SGHDT and CDR2 YYEEEE. The CDR3 DNA follows: TGTGCCAGCAGCTTGGGCGCAGGGCGGCTTAGAGATACGCAGTATTTT. It specifies CASSLGAGRLRDTQYF.

This rearrangement joins TRBV4-1 to TRBJ2-2; D is unclear. Trimming took off 0 bases at V and 2 bases at J, with 10 bases between the two ends. Germline lookup yields CDR1 MGHRA and CDR2 YSYEKL. The CDR3 runs 16 residues. The CDR3 region has the DNA TGCGCCAGCAGCCAAGAGCCGGGCCCCAACACCGGGGAGCTGTTTTTT. Translated, it gives CASSQEPGPNTGELFF.

The V call is TRBV7-8, the J call TRBJ1-2; TRBD1 is a possible D gene (6 bases). Germline CDR1 is SGHVS and CDR2 is FQNEAQ. This CDR3 contains 17 residues. The V end lost 3 bases, the J end lost 4 bases, and 21 bases lay between the germline ends. The DNA of the CDR3 is TGTGCCAGCAGCTTCGGGGCCCCGATGACAGGATTCTATGGCTACACCTTC. Translated, it gives CASSFGAPMTGFYGYTF. Using reference TRBV7-8 and TRBJ1-2 for the parts outside the CDR3, the full variable domain is GAGVSQSPRYKVAKRGQDVALRCDPISGHVSLFWYQQALGQGPEFLTYFQNEAQLDKSGLPSDRFFAERPEGSVSTLKIQRTQQEDSAVYLCASSFGAPMTGFYGYTFGSGTRLTVV.

V is TRBV18 and J is TRBJ2-5; 7 bases fit TRBD2. V was clipped by 5 bases and J by 5 bases; unmatched bases: 5. The CDR3 sequence is 13 residues long. Germline loops: CDR1 KGHSH, CDR2 LQKENI. The CDR3 loop reads CASSDTSVETQYF. The CDR3 DNA follows: TGTGCCAGCTCAGACACTAGCGTGGAGACCCAGTACTTC.

The rearrangement joins TRBV7-7 to TRBJ2-5; TRBD1 matches 7 bases. The trim removed 4 bases at V and 4 bases at J, leaving 9 bases unmatched. This CDR3 spans 15 amino acids. CDR1 and CDR2 (germline): SSHAT, FNYEAQ (reference sequence). CDR3 sequence reads: CASSSSTGSLETQYF. Written as DNA, the CDR3 is TGTGCCAGCAGCTCCTCGACAGGGAGTCTAGAGACCCAGTACTTC. The variable domain in full, with the rest retrieved from reference TRBV7-7 and TRBJ2-5, is GAGVSQSPRYKVTKRGQDVTLRCDPISSHATLYWYQQALGQGPEFLTYFNYEAQPDKSGLPSDRFSAERPEGSISTLTIQRTEQRDSAMYRCASSSSTGSLETQYFGPGTRLLVL.